The present TCR beta chain was sequenced within a study of OX40 agonist ivuxolimab in advanced cancers. Study-wide results and caveats: Blood T cells, both CD4+ and CD8+, expanded clonally by week 6 at 0.1 to 3.0 mg/kg. Antigens targeted by the expanded peripheral T cells were not determined. On average, CD8+ T cells had more expanded clones than CD4+.

This table comes from immunoSEQ multiplex PCR, and its TCRdb copy is limited to in-frame clones, with some not included. The data contain tens of thousands of clones, roughly 93% of them singletons. A note on this clone: Its specificity is unknown.

The length of the CDR3 is 14 residues. Germline-derived CDR1 and CDR2 are MDHEN and SYDVKM. Losses at the gene ends were 9 bases for V and 5 bases for J; bases not matched to a gene: 13. The sample in question was CD4+ or CD8+ T cells sorted from blood, obtained in a trial of the OX40 agonist ivuxolimab. This chain uses TRBV28 with TRBJ2-7, with 7 bases aligning to TRBD1. This clonotype originated in an adult with an advanced solid tumor such as melanoma, head and neck, liver or kidney cancer. CDR3 bases: TGTGCCAGTGTGTTGGGGACAGAAGCAAACGAGCAGTACTTC. Amino acids: CASVLGTEANEQYF.